This T cell receptor beta chain was retrieved from a study of OX40 agonist ivuxolimab in advanced cancers. Context from the whole study: The costimulatory receptor OX40 (CD134) was targeted by ivuxolimab, a fully human IgG2 agonistic monoclonal antibody. Intravenous ivuxolimab was administered to patients every 2 weeks at six dose levels: 0.01, 0.1, 0.3, 1.5, 3 and 10 mg/kg. Among the 52 dose-escalation patients, around 20 had hepatocellular carcinoma, approximately 15 melanoma, 9 renal cell carcinoma and 9 head and neck cancer. The dose-escalation cohort was about 87% male with a mean age of 60 years, ranging from roughly 20 to 85. Prior anti-PD-1, anti-PD-L1 or anti-CTLA-4 therapy was permitted, and checkpoint inhibitors had been received by about 44% of dose-escalation patients. Partial responses occurred in three dose-escalation patients: two with cutaneous melanoma and one with hepatocellular carcinoma. Peripheral TCRbeta sequencing was intended to test whether TCR sequence diversity was altered and clonal T-cell expansion was caused by ivuxolimab. The paper reports the monotherapy dose-escalation portion (N = 52 patients) of the phase I ivuxolimab trial.

The trial excluded patients who had a history of autoimmune disease or who were on systemic immunosuppression. Peripheral blood for TCR sequencing was drawn from every dose cohort at baseline, at cycle 4 day 1 and at cycle 7 day 1. Samples came from an open-label, multicenter, first-in-human phase I dose-escalation trial of ivuxolimab. Adults with locally advanced or metastatic head and neck squamous cell, hepatocellular, melanoma or renal cell carcinoma were enrolled in the trial. CD4+ and CD8+ T cells were sorted separately from peripheral blood before TCR sequencing. Genomic DNA was extracted from sorted cells for sequencing of the TCRbeta CDR3 region. The immunoSEQ Assay was used for sequencing of TCRbeta CDR3 regions. Drawn from immuneACCESS, this table holds only the in-frame rearrangements with V and J called that TCRdb kept. Clones are partly lost; checked studies trace under half to an unresolved V gene and leave the rest unexplained. The sample profile shows about 76,000 clones; about 88% of them were found once. The top ten hold roughly 2.4% of the sample.

On this clone itself: Its binding antigen is unknown. Qualities for individual bases were not recorded, and no much larger clone is one base off.

Study-wide conclusions, independent of this receptor: Antigen specificity was not determined for the clonally expanded peripheral T cells. In the 0.1-3.0 mg/kg groups, partial responders had among the lowest normalized peripheral clonal expansion, particularly in CD8+ T cells. At doses from 0.1 to 3.0 mg/kg, clonal expansion was seen in both CD4+ and CD8+ blood T cells between baseline and week 6. On average, CD8+ T cells showed more expanded clones than CD4+ T cells after ivuxolimab. Low levels of normalized T-cell clonal expansion were also seen in some patients who did not respond.

Taken from the germline V gene, the CDR1 and CDR2 loops are SGHVS and FQNEAQ. The CDR3, cysteine through phenylalanine, is 15 amino acids long. The CDR3 DNA has 45 bases and is translated from base 1. The starting material was CD4+ or CD8+ T cells sorted from blood, obtained in a trial of the OX40 agonist ivuxolimab. The V and J segments used are TRBV7-8 and TRBJ2-5, with no confident D gene call. The last part of the DNA fits TRBJ2-7 better; the J call may be wrong. The sequence came from an adult with an advanced solid tumor such as melanoma, head and neck, liver or kidney cancer. The DNA reads as follows: TGTGCCAGCAGCTCCCACGAGAAGGCTCTATACGAGCAGTACTTC. Translated, it reads CASSSHEKALYEQYF.